The clone carrying this T cell receptor beta chain was counted a few times. Looked up from germline, CDR1 is LNHDA and CDR2 is SQIVND (reference sequence). V gave up 3 bases and J gave up 4 bases, with 9 bases separating them. The CDR3 extends over 14 amino acids. Individual cDNA molecules received unique molecular identifiers. TCRdb used MiXCR to reprocess the 5' RACE reads, holding one entry per CDR3 protein. Of about 83,000 distinct CDR3 sequences in the sample, 10% to 15% were seen once. These data belong to a study of early T cells in non-severe SARS-CoV-2 infection. Overall study: Unpaired chains resulted from sequencing bulk RNA of unsorted whole blood.

This chain links TRBV19 with TRBJ2-2; no clear D gene. The receptor comes from an adult who was a healthcare worker with PCR-confirmed SARS-CoV-2 infection or an uninfected control (not recorded which). Input material: whole blood. CDR3 region: CASSIGLITGELFF. CDR3 coding DNA: TGTGCCAGTAGTATCGGTCTCATCACCGGGGAGCTGTTTTTT.